Listed below are T cell receptor beta chains from one sample, sequenced in a study of blood T cell repertoires in COVID-19. Repertoires were generated with immunoSEQ multiplex PCR, while TCRdb's copy carries only in-frame clones and drops some. The data contain 250,000 or so clones, roughly 84% of them singletons. The sample taken for sequencing was PBMCs or T cells enriched from blood (not recorded which). The receptors were sampled from a man over 45 who had recovered from COVID-19. The CDR3 runs from the conserved cysteine through the conserved F or W. Each record gives: clone size, J gene, V gene, D gene, CDR3 DNA, CDR3 protein. A D gene is named only where the DNA matches it firmly. Size tells how often a clone was seen (once, few, many) or the class of an expanded clone, and some rows leave it out.

.	TRBJ2-7	TRBV7-3	TRBD2	TGTGCCAGCAGCTTAACAAGCGGGGGGGCCTACGAGCAGTACTTC	CASSLTSGGAYEQYF
.	TRBJ2-7	TRBV7-9	.	TGTGCCAGCAGCTTATACTACGAGCAGTACTTC	CASSLYYEQYF
.	TRBJ1-5	TRBV7-2	.	TGTGCCAGCAGCTTCACTGGGGGGAGCAATCAGCCCCAGCATTTT	CASSFTGGSNQPQHF
.	TRBJ1-5	TRBV5-6	.	TGTGCCAGCAGCTTGGACAGGGCTAACCAGCCCCAGCATTTT	CASSLDRANQPQHF
few	TRBJ2-1	TRBV3-1/TRBV3-2	TRBD2	TGTGCCAGCAGCCGGACTAGCGAGGGCAATGAGCAGTTCTTC	CASSRTSEGNEQFF
.	TRBJ2-5	TRBV3-1/TRBV3-2	.	TGTGCCAGCAGTTACAGGGGACTGGAGACCCAGTACTTC	CASSYRGLETQYF
.	TRBJ1-4	TRBV9	TRBD1	TGTGCCAGCAGCGAGACTCCCAGGCCGGGACAGGGGTCTAATGAAAAACTGTTTTTT	CASSETPRPGQGSNEKLFF
.	TRBJ2-1	TRBV28	TRBD1	TGTGCCAGCAGTGGGACAGGGCTTTTCTACAATGAGCAGTTCTTC	CASSGTGLFYNEQFF
.	TRBJ2-7	TRBV27	.	TGTGCCAGCAGCTTACAATGGGGGGTCTACGAGCAGTACTTC	CASSLQWGVYEQYF
.	TRBJ2-1	TRBV4-3	.	TGCGCCAGCAGCCAGGATAGCGGACTCGAGCAGTTCTTC	CASSQDSGLEQFF
.	TRBJ1-2	TRBV7-2	.	TGTGCCAGCAGCTTATTTCGCCTAAGCACGGCGGGGATCTATGGCTACACCTTC	CASSLFRLSTAGIYGYTF
.	TRBJ1-6	TRBV6-5	.	TGTGCCAGCAGTTGGGACGGGAGCTCCTATAATTCACCCCTCCACTTT	CASSWDGSSYNSPLHF
once	TRBJ2-3	TRBV10-2	TRBD2	TGCGCCAGCAGCCCCACTAGCGGCCTCTCAGATACGCAGTATTTT	CASSPTSGLSDTQYF
.	TRBJ2-7	TRBV27	TRBD2	TGTGCCAGCAGTCCCCCCCCCGGGACTAGCGGCTACGAGCAGTACTTC	CASSPPPGTSGYEQYF
.	TRBJ2-3	TRBV10-2	.	TGCGCCAGCAGTGAAAACGGCCCTAAGAGGCTCTATTTT	CASSENGPKRLYF
.	TRBJ1-5	TRBV2	TRBD1	TGTGCCAGCAGTGACAGGGGGGCTCCTAATCAGCCCCAGCATTTT	CASSDRGAPNQPQHF
.	TRBJ2-5	TRBV7-8	.	TGTGCCAGCAGCCCGGAGGGGACCCAGTACTTC	CASSPEGTQYF
.	TRBJ2-1	TRBV7-9	TRBD2	TGTGCCAGCAGCCCGACCGGGGGGGTCTACAATGAGCAGTTCTTC	CASSPTGGVYNEQFF
.	TRBJ1-2	TRBV27	.	TGTGCCAGCAGTTTCGGAGGGGACTATGGCTACACCTTC	CASSFGGDYGYTF
.	TRBJ1-4	TRBV2	.	TGTGCCAGCACTGGGGGCAGATCTGAAAAACTGTTTTTT	CASTGGRSEKLFF
.	TRBJ1-1	TRBV4-2	.	TGTGCCAGCAGCCAAGATTTTGGAGGGCGGTTCTCGACAGATTTTGCAGTGCCTGAAGCTTTCTTT	CASSQDFGGRFSTDFAVPEAFF
.	TRBJ2-7	TRBV7-9	.	TGTGCCAGCAGCCCAGCGGCTTATTCCTACGAGCAGTACTTC	CASSPAAYSYEQYF
.	TRBJ2-3	TRBV11-2	TRBD2	TGTGCCAGCAGCCGGGGGGTTCCAACAGATACGCAGTATTTT	CASSRGVPTDTQYF
.	TRBJ1-2	TRBV19	.	TGTGCCAGTAGTTCTACAGAGACCTATGGCTACACCTTC	CASSSTETYGYTF
.	TRBJ1-1	TRBV3-1/TRBV3-2	.	TGTGCCAGCAGAGGACATCAATTTACGGGCGCTAAGAACACTGAAGCTTTCTTT	CASRGHQFTGAKNTEAFF
.	TRBJ2-1	TRBV7-2	TRBD1	TGTGCCAGCAGCTTTTACGGACAGGGGAAGAATGAGCAGTTCTTC	CASSFYGQGKNEQFF
.	TRBJ2-2	TRBV6-1	.	TGTGCCAGCAGTGAAGCGCAATACGGACTTAACACCGGGGAGCTGTTTTTT	CASSEAQYGLNTGELFF
.	TRBJ1-2	TRBV6-5	.	TGTGCCAGCAGTTCCCGACGGACAGATGGCTACACCTTC	CASSSRRTDGYTF
.	TRBJ1-2	TRBV14	TRBD1	TGTGCCAGCAGCCAAGGTGTGGCAGGGGGTCGTGGCTACACCTTC	CASSQGVAGGRGYTF
few	TRBJ2-5	TRBV18	.	TGTGCCAGCTCACCCCTGGACAACCAAGAGACCCAGTACTTC	CASSPLDNQETQYF
.	TRBJ2-3	TRBV4-1	TRBD2	TGCGCCAGCAGCCAAGATCATAGCGGGGGCGCTTTAGATACGCAGTATTTT	CASSQDHSGGALDTQYF
.	TRBJ1-2	TRBV27	TRBD1	TGTGCCAGCAGTCCCCGACGGGACAGCTATGGCTACACCTTC	CASSPRRDSYGYTF
.	TRBJ1-2	TRBV19	TRBD1	TGTGCCAGTAGTAGCGCCGGGGACAGGTTCATCTACACCTTC	CASSSAGDRFIYTF
few	TRBJ1-1	TRBV6-5	.	TGTGCCAGCACCCCAGCCGGGGGGGGTGAAGCTTTCTTT	CASTPAGGGEAFF
.	TRBJ2-7	TRBV4-1	TRBD2	TGCGCCAGCAGCCAAGACGGAGCGGGGGCATCCTACGAGCAGTACTTC	CASSQDGAGASYEQYF
.	TRBJ1-2	TRBV28	.	TGTGCCAGCAGTTCACCCTACAGGGCACCCTATGGCTACACCTTC	CASSSPYRAPYGYTF
few	TRBJ1-6	TRBV3-1/TRBV3-2	.	TGTGCCAGCAGCCAAGTGGGGGGGACTTCACCCCTCCACTTT	CASSQVGGTSPLHF
few	TRBJ2-3	TRBV27	.	TGTGCCAGCAAATGGATTGCACGGGGGTCCACAGATACGCAGTATTTT	CASKWIARGSTDTQYF
.	TRBJ1-2	TRBV19	TRBD1	TGTGCCAGTAGTCGCGGACAGGGGGAATACTATGGCTACACCTTC	CASSRGQGEYYGYTF
.	TRBJ2-7	TRBV7-9	TRBD1	TGTGCCAGCAGCCCCCGGACAGGGGGCTCCTACGAGCAGTACTTC	CASSPRTGGSYEQYF
.	TRBJ1-1	TRBV6-5	.	TGTGCCAGCAGCCCCGCCGGACAGCTGGGCACTGAAGCTTTCTTT	CASSPAGQLGTEAFF
.	TRBJ1-2	TRBV10-3	TRBD1	TGTGCCATCAGTCGACCGACCGGGACAGGGAATGGCTACACCTTC	CAISRPTGTGNGYTF
.	TRBJ2-7	TRBV6-5	TRBD2	TGTGCCAGCAGTTACCTTAAGACTAGCGGGAACAACGAGCAGTACTTC	CASSYLKTSGNNEQYF
.	TRBJ2-1	TRBV15	TRBD1	TGTGCCACCAGGACAGGGGCATTTTACAATGAGCAGTTCTTC	CATRTGAFYNEQFF
.	TRBJ1-2	TRBV18	.	TGTGCCAGCACTGAGGGTTTCGGCTACACCTTC	CASTEGFGYTF
once	TRBJ1-1	TRBV19	.	TGTGCCAGTAGTATAGATGCCGGGGGGTCTGAAGCTTTCTTT	CASSIDAGGSEAFF
.	TRBJ2-7	TRBV27	TRBD2	TGTGCCAGCAGTTTAAGGACTAGCGGCCTATACGAGCAGTACTTC	CASSLRTSGLYEQYF
once	TRBJ2-7	TRBV5-4	TRBD2	TGTGCCAGCAGCGCAAGGACTAGCGGGAGCTACGAGCAGTACTTC	CASSARTSGSYEQYF
.	TRBJ1-2	TRBV4-3	TRBD1	TGCGCCAGCAGCCAAGGGTGGACAGGGGATGGCTACACCTTC	CASSQGWTGDGYTF
.	TRBJ2-3	TRBV27	TRBD2	TGTGCCAGCAGTTTCCAGCTAGCGGGGGGGCCTGATACGCAGTATTTT	CASSFQLAGGPDTQYF
.	TRBJ2-7	TRBV27	TRBD1	TGTGCCAGCAGTCCTGTCCAGGGGGCAATATACGAGCAGTACTTC	CASSPVQGAIYEQYF
.	TRBJ1-1	TRBV2	TRBD1	TGTGCCAGCAGATATACCCAGACAGGGCGAGCTTTCTTT	CASRYTQTGRAFF
.	TRBJ2-1	TRBV6-5	TRBD1	TGTGCCAGCAGTCGGACAGGGCCCTACAATGAGCAGTTCTTC	CASSRTGPYNEQFF
few	TRBJ1-2	TRBV6-5	TRBD1	TGTGCCAGCGGAAGACAGGGCTTTAGGTATGGCTACACCTTC	CASGRQGFRYGYTF
.	TRBJ1-5	TRBV10-1	.	TGCGCCAGCAGTGATTACACCGATCAGCCCCAGCATTTT	CASSDYTDQPQHF
.	TRBJ2-5	TRBV6-5	TRBD2	TGTGCCAGCAGTTCCTCTGCAGCGGGGGGTTTATCCCAGTACTTC	CASSSSAAGGLSQYF